These 17 T cell receptor beta chains were sequenced from one sample in a study of OX40 agonist ivuxolimab in advanced cancers. Here immunoSEQ multiplex PCR was the method, and the copy in TCRdb shows in-frame clones only, minus some. The table shows roughly 91,000 clones, with more than 95% occurring only once. This specimen was CD4+ or CD8+ T cells sorted from blood, taken in a trial of the OX40 agonist ivuxolimab. These receptor sequences come from an adult with an advanced solid tumor such as melanoma, head and neck, liver or kidney cancer.

The J gene is TRBJ1-6, the V gene TRBV19; no clear D. In germline, CDR1 is LNHDA, CDR2 SQIVND (reference sequence). Trimming shortened V by 6 bases and J by 9 bases, and 21 bases separated the two germline ends. The CDR3 loop spans 16 amino acids. The CDR3 coding sequence is TGTGCCAGTAGCAGCCGAGGGAAGGTTGCGGGTTCACCCCTCCACTTT. Protein sequence: CASSSRGKVAGSPLHF.

This sequence joins TRBV4-1 and TRBJ2-7; 12 bases are shared with TRBD2. The CDR3 has 16 residues. Germline CDR1 is MGHRA and CDR2 is YSYEKL. J was trimmed by 1 base and V by 0 bases; bases with no gene match: 1. This CDR3 is CASSQDTSGGSYEQYF. Here the CDR3 DNA reads TGCGCCAGCAGCCAAGATACTAGCGGGGGGTCCTACGAGCAGTACTTC.

The V call is TRBV4-1, the J call TRBJ2-2; 10 bases agree with TRBD2. V was clipped by 10 bases and J by 4 bases; unmatched bases: 6. Germline loops: CDR1 MGHRA, CDR2 YSYEKL. The CDR3 runs 14 residues. DNA for the CDR3: TGCGCCACCAGAGTAGCGGGGGGCACCGGGGAGCTGTTTTTT. The encoded protein is CATRVAGGTGELFF.

The rearrangement joins TRBV9 to TRBJ2-7; D not resolved. From germline, CDR1 is SGDLS and CDR2 YYNGEE. The CDR3 extends over 14 amino acids. Between the trimmed V and J ends, which lost 0 bases and 4 bases, there was a span of 11 bases. The CDR3 loop reads CASSVGPVGYEQYF. The DNA for the CDR3 is TGTGCCAGCAGCGTAGGTCCTGTCGGGTACGAGCAGTACTTC.

This chain connects TRBV7-9 to TRBJ2-5; D is uncertain. The CDR3 is 15 amino acids. Between the trimmed V and J ends, which lost 9 bases and 2 bases, there was a span of 19 bases. Looked up from germline, CDR1 is SEHNR and CDR2 is FQNEAQ (reference sequence). The CDR3 DNA sequence: TGTGCCAGTTTAAAGAATGCCGGGCTACAAGAGACCCAGTACTTC. Translation gives CASLKNAGLQETQYF.

This clone was recorded only once. The chain joins TRBV4-1 to TRBJ1-1, with D unresolved. CDR3 length: 14 residues. V lost 0 bases and J 8 bases, leaving 13 bases between the germline ends. Germline CDR1 MGHRA, CDR2 YSYEKL. CDR3 DNA: TGCGCCAGCAGCCAAGACAGAGGCTTATCCGAAGCTTTCTTT. Encoded protein: CASSQDRGLSEAFF.

The chain uses TRBV20-1 and TRBJ2-1; D is ambiguous. CDR3 length: 11 amino acids. The germline V gene has CDR1 DFQATT and CDR2 SNEGSKA (reference sequence). Trimming took 1 base from V and 6 from J, leaving 4 bases between them. The CDR3 protein is CSARVVNEQFF. The CDR3 region has the DNA TGCAGTGCTAGAGTGGTCAATGAGCAGTTCTTC.

This chain connects TRBV28 to TRBJ2-4, with a weak D call TRBD1 (6 bases). Germline loops: CDR1 MDHEN, CDR2 SYDVKM. The V end lost 8 bases, the J end lost 7 bases, and 12 bases lay between the germline ends. The CDR3 runs to 12 residues. This chain's CDR3 is CASSGTSNIQYF. In DNA, the CDR3 is TGTGCCAGCTCCGGGACATCGAACATTCAGTACTTC.

The V and J genes are TRBV28 and TRBJ2-7; D remains ambiguous. Germline assignment: CDR1 MDHEN and CDR2 SYDVKM. V was cut by 3 bases and J by 1 base, with 4 bases left in between. The CDR3 runs to 12 residues. CDR3 sequence reads: CASSFRSYEQYF. In DNA form, the CDR3 reads TGTGCCAGCAGTTTTAGGTCCTACGAGCAGTACTTC.

The rearrangement uses TRBV5-1 and TRBJ2-7; D unclear. This CDR3 is built from 13 residues. Trimming shortened V by 4 bases and J by 0 bases, and 8 bases separated the two germline ends. Germline V gives CDR1 SGHRS, CDR2 YFSETQ. CDR3 sequence reads: CASSEGSSYEQYF. The CDR3 DNA reads as TGCGCCAGCAGCGAAGGGTCCTCCTACGAGCAGTACTTC.

The V call is TRBV19, the J call TRBJ2-1; 10 bases line up with TRBD2. The V and J ends lost 7 bases and 8 bases, in that order; junction bases with no gene match: 8. The CDR3 consists of 14 residues. Per the germline V gene, CDR1 is LNHDA and CDR2 is SQIVND (reference sequence). This chain's CDR3 is CASMLSSGRDEQFF. DNA for the CDR3: TGTGCCAGTATGCTGTCTAGCGGGAGAGATGAGCAGTTCTTC. The variable domain in full, with the rest retrieved from reference TRBV19 and TRBJ2-1, is DGGITQSPKYLFRKEGQNVTLSCEQNLNHDAMYWYRQDPGQGLRLIYYSQIVNDFQKGDIAEGYSVSREKKESFPLTVTSAQKNPTAFYLCASMLSSGRDEQFFGPGTRLTVL.

The gene calls are TRBV7-9 and TRBJ1-2; 9 bases line up with TRBD1. CDR3 length equals 17 residues. Looked up from germline, CDR1 is SEHNR and CDR2 is FQNEAQ (reference sequence). V shed 5 bases and J 0 bases; nucleotides not matched to a gene: 10. The CDR3 sequence: CASSMPGTGSSNYGYTF. The DNA for the CDR3 is TGTGCCAGCAGCATGCCCGGGACAGGGAGCTCTAACTATGGCTACACCTTC.

J is TRBJ1-4 and V is TRBV19; tentative D call: TRBD1 (5 bases). V dropped 6 bases and J dropped 7 bases, with 21 bases sitting between them. Germline assignment: CDR1 LNHDA and CDR2 SQIVND (reference sequence). CDR3 length equals 16 residues. In DNA, the CDR3 is TGTGCCAGTAGCATAACCCAGGGCAGGTTTGGTGAAAAACTGTTTTTT. It yields the protein CASSITQGRFGEKLFF.

The chain is built from TRBV6-5 and TRBJ2-2; the D is unclear. V was cut by 5 bases and J by 7 bases, with 14 bases left in between. The germline V gene has CDR1 MNHEY and CDR2 SVGAGI. The CDR3 runs to 14 residues. CDR3 DNA sequence: TGTGCCAGCAGTGAAAAAGGTTTAAGCGGGGAGCTGTTTTTT. Translation: CASSEKGLSGELFF.

The chain carries TRBV4-1 and TRBJ2-1, with D perhaps given as TRBD1 or TRBD2 (7 bases each). The germline gives CDR1 MGHRA, CDR2 YSYEKL. This CDR3 spans 13 amino acids. V lost 8 bases to trimming and J lost 6 bases, with 14 bases between them. This chain's CDR3 is CASRGAGGNEQFF. CDR3 bases: TGCGCCAGCCGGGGGGCAGGGGGCAATGAGCAGTTCTTC.

The chain has TRBV12-5 and TRBJ1-1, with 7 bases identical to TRBD1. CDR3 length: 15 residues. CDR1 and CDR2 (germline): LGHNT, FRNRAP. The ends lost 4 bases at V and 3 bases at J; junction bases unmatched: 8. The CDR3 nucleotides are TGTGCTAGTGGTTCACCTTGGACAGGAGACACTGAAGCTTTCTTT. It encodes CASGSPWTGDTEAFF.

The rearrangement uses TRBV19 and TRBJ2-5; no clear D. The CDR3 runs 11 residues. CDR1 is LNHDA, CDR2 SQIVND, per germline (reference sequence). V was pared by 6 bases and J by 3 bases, with 5 bases between. The CDR3: CASSTEETQYF. DNA for the CDR3: TGTGCCAGTAGCACCGAAGAGACCCAGTACTTC.